This TCR beta chain is drawn from a study of cytomegalovirus exposure and HLA in healthy donors. Study-wide background: HLA-typed donors were the source of about 85 million unique TCRs, which an early data release held. Study conclusions and caveats: Sequencing probably produced one cluster of sequence variants that were highly shared.

13 Jbeta primers and 60 Vbeta primers were used for the PCR. Sequenced by immunoSEQ multiplex PCR; TCRdb stores in-frame clones only, minus some. This table has 150,000 to 200,000 clones, about four fifths appearing once. This CDR3 contains 15 residues. Between the trimmed V and J ends, which lost 4 bases and 8 bases, there was a span of 18 bases. Germline V lookup: CDR1 MDHEN, CDR2 SYDVKM. A remark on this clone: The antigen remains undetermined.

This chain links TRBV28 with TRBJ2-4, with D possibly being TRBD1 (7 bases). This clonotype was sampled from a man aged 35 to 55 in good health and CMV-seronegative. Material: PBMCs. CDR3 DNA: TGTGCCAGCAGTTCCCGACAGGGAGGATGGGACATTCAGTACTTC. It codes for CASSSRQGGWDIQYF.